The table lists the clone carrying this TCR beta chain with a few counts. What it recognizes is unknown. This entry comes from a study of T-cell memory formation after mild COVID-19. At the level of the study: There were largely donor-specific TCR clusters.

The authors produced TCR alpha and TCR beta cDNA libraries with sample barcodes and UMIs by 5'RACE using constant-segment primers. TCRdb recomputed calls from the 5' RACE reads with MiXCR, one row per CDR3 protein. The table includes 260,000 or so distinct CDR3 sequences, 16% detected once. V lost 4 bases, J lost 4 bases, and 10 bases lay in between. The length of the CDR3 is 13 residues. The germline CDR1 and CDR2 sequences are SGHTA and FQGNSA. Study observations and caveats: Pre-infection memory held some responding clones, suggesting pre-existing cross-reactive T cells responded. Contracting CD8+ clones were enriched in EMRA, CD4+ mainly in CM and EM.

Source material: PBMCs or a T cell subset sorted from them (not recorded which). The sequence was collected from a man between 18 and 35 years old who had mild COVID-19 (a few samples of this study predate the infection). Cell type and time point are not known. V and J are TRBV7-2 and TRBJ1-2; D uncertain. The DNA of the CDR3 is TGTGCCAGCAGCTCGACGTTTGGCTATGGCTACACCTTC. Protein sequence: CASSSTFGYGYTF.